These 6 T cell receptor beta chains share one sample of origin, sequenced in a study of T cells in Graves' hyperthyroidism and ophthalmopathy. What was amplified from RNA transcripts were TCR beta CDR3 regions. The HTBI primer set drove a first-round RT-PCR of the TCR CDR3. MiXCR, run by TCRdb on the multiplex PCR reads, gives a single entry per CDR3 protein. The profile shows around 340,000 distinct CDR3 sequences, roughly 23% of them singletons. Sequencing was carried out using blood. All receptors derive from a woman aged 50 to 60 with Graves' hyperthyroidism.

This clonotype was picked up many times. This chain connects TRBV20-1 to TRBJ1-4, with D maybe TRBD1 (5 bases). V was pared by 5 bases and J by 7 bases, with 20 bases between. CDR3 length: 15 residues. Germline V gene data show CDR1 as DFQATT and CDR2 as SNEGSKA (reference sequence). The CDR3, as DNA: TGCAGTGCTGGACCGGGGGGGTCAGTCCCTGAAAAACTGTTTTTT. Amino acids: CSAGPGGSVPEKLFF.

Comment on this clonotype: With a much larger clone just one base away, this may be a read error. This chain links TRBV4-1 with TRBJ1-3; 7 nucleotides agree with TRBD1. V lost 4 bases to trimming and J lost 0 bases; unmatched junction nucleotides: 6. CDR3 length: 16 residues. Germline CDR1 and CDR2: MGHRA and YSYEKL. The CDR3: CASSRLTGCSGNTIYF. CDR3 sequence (DNA): TGCGCCAGCAGCCGTTTGACAGGGTGCTCTGGAAACACCATATATTTT.

This clonotype was counted a few times. The chain has TRBV19 and TRBJ2-2, with 14 bases identical to TRBD2. The CDR3 sequence is 18 residues long. The ends lost 5 bases at V and 6 bases at J; junction bases unmatched: 11. CDR1 and CDR2 from the germline V gene are LNHDA and SQIVND (reference sequence). The CDR3 nucleotides read TGTGCCAGTAGTTTAAAGGGACTAGCGGGAGTCTTCGCCGGGGAGCTGTTTTTT. As protein: CASSLKGLAGVFAGELFF.

The chain recombines TRBV19 with TRBJ2-7, with 7 bases aligning to TRBD1. Germline values: CDR1 LNHDA, CDR2 SQIVND (reference sequence). CDR3 size: 14 residues. The V and J ends lost 5 bases and 3 bases, in that order; junction bases with no gene match: 7. The CDR3 region is CASSEGQSYYEQYF. CDR3 sequence (DNA): TGTGCCAGTAGTGAGGGACAGTCCTACTACGAGCAGTACTTC.

The chain joins TRBV11-2 to TRBJ2-3, with D tentatively TRBD1 (6 bases). CDR1 and CDR2 (germline): SGHAT, FQNNGV. The CDR3 runs to 13 residues. The ends were cut back, 6 bases at V and 3 bases at J, with 10 bases in the middle. Written as DNA, the CDR3 is TGTGCCAGCAGAACAGGGATGACAGATACGCAGTATTTT. Amino acids: CASRTGMTDTQYF.

This clonotype was recorded many times. V usage is TRBV3-1 and J usage is TRBJ2-7, with D perhaps TRBD2 (5 bases). The CDR3 has 15 amino acids. Trimming stripped 0 bases from V and 5 bases from J, with 14 bases between. Germline CDR1 LGHDT, CDR2 YNNKEL (reference sequence). The CDR3 nucleotides are TGTGCCAGCAGCCAAGATCGGGGTTCGTACGACGAGCAGTACTTC. As protein: CASSQDRGSYDEQYF.